This T cell receptor beta chain was captured in a study of cytomegalovirus exposure and HLA in healthy donors. Turning to the study itself: A previous analysis identified around 120 million unique TCR beta sequences derived from around 200 million T cells. For the approximately 360 genotyped donors, more than 80% fell within the Caucasian-associated ancestry cluster.

This clone was detected only a few times. The antigen remains undetermined. The missing conserved phenylalanine or tryptophan at the end of this CDR3 makes a read error likely. The DNA is omitted, as the CDR3 cannot be located on it reliably, and the CDR3 follows TCRdb's listing. Ends included, the CDR3 has 13 residues. CDR1 and CDR2 from the germline V gene are SGHRS and YFSETQ. Findings and caveats of the study: Most CMV-associated TCR beta chains were later found to appear HLA-restricted. In most subjects, TCR beta sequences reportedly gave accurate predictions of HLA-A and HLA-B alleles.

Primers: 60 Vbeta forward and 13 Jbeta reverse. Assay used: immunoSEQ multiplex PCR; TCRdb lists only in-frame clones, some missing. The repertoire has about 210,000 clones, approximately 80% of them found once; the top ten carry more than 8.5%. The sequence derives from a woman in her 50s in good health and CMV-seropositive. The gene calls are TRBV5-1 and TRBJ1-1; the D call TRBD1 from the table was never checked on the DNA. The specimen sequenced was PBMCs. The CDR3 sequence is CASSLQGGGSRVI.